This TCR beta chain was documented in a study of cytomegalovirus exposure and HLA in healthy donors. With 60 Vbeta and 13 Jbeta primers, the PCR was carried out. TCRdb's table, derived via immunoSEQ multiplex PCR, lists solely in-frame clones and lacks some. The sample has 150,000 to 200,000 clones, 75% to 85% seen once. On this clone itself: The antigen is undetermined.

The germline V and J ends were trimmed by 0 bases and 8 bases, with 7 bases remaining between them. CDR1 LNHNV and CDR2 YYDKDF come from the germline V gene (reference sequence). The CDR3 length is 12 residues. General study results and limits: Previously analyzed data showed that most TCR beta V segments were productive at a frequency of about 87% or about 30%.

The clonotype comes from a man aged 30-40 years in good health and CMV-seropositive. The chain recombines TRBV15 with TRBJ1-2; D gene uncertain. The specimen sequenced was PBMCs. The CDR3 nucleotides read TGTGCCACCAGCAGAGAGGGGAGAGGCTACACCTTC. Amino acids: CATSREGRGYTF. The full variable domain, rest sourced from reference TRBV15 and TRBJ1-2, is DAMVIQNPRYQVTQFGKPVTLSCSQTLNHNVMYWYQQKSSQAPKLLFHYYDKDFNNEADTPDNFQSRRPNTSFCFLDIRSPGLGDTAMYLCATSREGRGYTFGSGTRLTVV.